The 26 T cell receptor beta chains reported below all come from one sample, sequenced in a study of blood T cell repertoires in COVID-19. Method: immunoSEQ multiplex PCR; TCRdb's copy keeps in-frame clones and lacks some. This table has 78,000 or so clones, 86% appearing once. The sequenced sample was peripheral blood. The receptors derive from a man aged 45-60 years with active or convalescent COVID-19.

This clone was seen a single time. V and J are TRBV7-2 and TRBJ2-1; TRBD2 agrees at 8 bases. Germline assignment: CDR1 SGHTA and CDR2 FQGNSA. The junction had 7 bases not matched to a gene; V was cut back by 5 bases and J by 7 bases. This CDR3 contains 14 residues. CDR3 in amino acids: CASSPRGGLNEQFF. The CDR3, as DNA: TGTGCCAGCAGCCCCCGGGGGGGTCTGAATGAGCAGTTCTTC.

The CDR3 sequence: CASSESSNRETQYF. CDR3 bases: TGTGCCAGCAGTGAAAGTAGTAACAGAGAGACCCAGTACTTC. The chain combines TRBV6-1 with TRBJ2-5; no firm D call. This CDR3 is 14 amino acids long. V lost 2 bases and J lost 4, with 11 bases in between. CDR1 and CDR2 (germline): MNHNS, SASEGT.

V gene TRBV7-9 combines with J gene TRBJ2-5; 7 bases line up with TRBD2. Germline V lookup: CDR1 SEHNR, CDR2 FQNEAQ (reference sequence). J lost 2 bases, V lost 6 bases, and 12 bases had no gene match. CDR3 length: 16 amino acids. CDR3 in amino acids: CASRGEGGGPQETQYF. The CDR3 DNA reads TGTGCCAGCAGAGGGGAGGGCGGGGGACCGCAAGAGACCCAGTACTTC.

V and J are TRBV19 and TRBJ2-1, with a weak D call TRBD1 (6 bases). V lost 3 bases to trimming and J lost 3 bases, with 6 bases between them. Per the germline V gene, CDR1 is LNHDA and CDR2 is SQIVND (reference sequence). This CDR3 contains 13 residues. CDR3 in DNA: TGTGCCAGTAGTATGGGACACTACAATGAGCAGTTCTTC. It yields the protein CASSMGHYNEQFF.

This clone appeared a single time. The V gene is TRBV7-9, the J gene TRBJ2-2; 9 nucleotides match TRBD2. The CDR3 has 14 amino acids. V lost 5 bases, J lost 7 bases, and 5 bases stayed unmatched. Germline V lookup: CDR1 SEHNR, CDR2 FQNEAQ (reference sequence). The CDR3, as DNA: TGTGCCAGCAGCCCTAGCGGGGTAGTCGGGGAGCTGTTTTTT. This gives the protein CASSPSGVVGELFF.

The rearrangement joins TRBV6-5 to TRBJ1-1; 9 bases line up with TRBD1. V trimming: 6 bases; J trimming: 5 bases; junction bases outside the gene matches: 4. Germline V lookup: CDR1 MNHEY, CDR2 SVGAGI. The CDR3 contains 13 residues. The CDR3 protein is CASSRQGGTEAFF. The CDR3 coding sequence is TGTGCCAGCAGCCGACAGGGGGGGACTGAAGCTTTCTTT.

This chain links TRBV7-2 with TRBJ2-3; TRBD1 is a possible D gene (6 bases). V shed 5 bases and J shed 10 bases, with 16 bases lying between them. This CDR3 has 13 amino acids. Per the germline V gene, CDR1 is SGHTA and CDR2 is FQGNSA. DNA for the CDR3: TGTGCCAGCAGCGAGGTGGGGGCGATGGCGCAGTATTTT. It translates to CASSEVGAMAQYF. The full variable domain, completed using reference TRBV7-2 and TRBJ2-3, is GAGVSQSPSNKVTEKGKDVELRCDPISGHTALYWYRQSLGQGLEFLIYFQGNSAPDKSGLPSDRFSAERTGGSVSTLTIQRTQQEDSAVYLCASSEVGAMAQYFGPGTRLTVL.

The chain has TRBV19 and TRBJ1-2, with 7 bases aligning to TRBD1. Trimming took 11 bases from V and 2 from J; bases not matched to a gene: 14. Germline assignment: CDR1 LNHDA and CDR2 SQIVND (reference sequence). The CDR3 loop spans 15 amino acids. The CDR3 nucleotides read TGTGCCGTATCAGACGGGGACAGAGAAAACTATGGCTACACCTTC. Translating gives CAVSDGDRENYGYTF.

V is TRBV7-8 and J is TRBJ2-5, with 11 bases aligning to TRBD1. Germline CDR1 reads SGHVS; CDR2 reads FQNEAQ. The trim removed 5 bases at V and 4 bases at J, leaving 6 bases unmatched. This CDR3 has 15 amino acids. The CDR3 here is CASSDGQGAGETQYF. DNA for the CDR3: TGTGCCAGCAGCGACGGACAGGGGGCGGGAGAGACCCAGTACTTC.

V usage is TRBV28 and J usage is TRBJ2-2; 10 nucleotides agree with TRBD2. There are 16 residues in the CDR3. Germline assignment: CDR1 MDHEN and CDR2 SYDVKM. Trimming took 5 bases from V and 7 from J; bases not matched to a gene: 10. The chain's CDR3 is CASSLHSGGADGELFF. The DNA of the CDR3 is TGTGCCAGCAGTCTCCACAGCGGGGGGGCGGACGGGGAGCTGTTTTTT.

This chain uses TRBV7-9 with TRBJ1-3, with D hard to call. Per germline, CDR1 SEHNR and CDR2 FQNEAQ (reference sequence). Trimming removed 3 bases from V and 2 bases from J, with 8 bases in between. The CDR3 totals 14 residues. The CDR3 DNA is TGTGCCAGCAGCTTCGCCGGGGCTGGAAACACCATATATTTT. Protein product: CASSFAGAGNTIYF.

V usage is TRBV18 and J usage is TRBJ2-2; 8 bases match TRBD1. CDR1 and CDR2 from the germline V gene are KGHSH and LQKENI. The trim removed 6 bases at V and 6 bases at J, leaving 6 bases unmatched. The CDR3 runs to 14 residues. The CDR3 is CASSQGQGPGELFF. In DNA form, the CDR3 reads TGTGCCAGCTCCCAAGGACAGGGTCCCGGGGAGCTGTTTTTT.

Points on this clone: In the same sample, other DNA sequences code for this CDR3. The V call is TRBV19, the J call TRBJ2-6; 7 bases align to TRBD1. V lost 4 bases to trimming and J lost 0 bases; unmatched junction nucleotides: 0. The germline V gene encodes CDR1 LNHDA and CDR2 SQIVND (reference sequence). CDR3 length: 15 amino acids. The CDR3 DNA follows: TGTGCCAGTAGTAGGGACAGCTCTGGGGCCAACGTCCTGACTTTC. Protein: CASSRDSSGANVLTF.

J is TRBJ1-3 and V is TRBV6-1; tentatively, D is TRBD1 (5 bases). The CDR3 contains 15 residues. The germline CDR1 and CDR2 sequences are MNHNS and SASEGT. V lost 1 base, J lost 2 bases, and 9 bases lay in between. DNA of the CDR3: TGTGCCAGCAGTGAAGACGGGGGACCTGGAAACACCATATATTTT. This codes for CASSEDGGPGNTIYF.

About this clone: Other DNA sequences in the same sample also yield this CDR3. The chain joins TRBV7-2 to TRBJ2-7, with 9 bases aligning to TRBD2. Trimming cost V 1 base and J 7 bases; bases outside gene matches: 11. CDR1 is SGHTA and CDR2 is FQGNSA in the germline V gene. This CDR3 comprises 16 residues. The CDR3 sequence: CASSLGGVSGGWEQYF. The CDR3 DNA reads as TGTGCCAGCAGCTTAGGGGGTGTGAGCGGGGGGTGGGAGCAGTACTTC.

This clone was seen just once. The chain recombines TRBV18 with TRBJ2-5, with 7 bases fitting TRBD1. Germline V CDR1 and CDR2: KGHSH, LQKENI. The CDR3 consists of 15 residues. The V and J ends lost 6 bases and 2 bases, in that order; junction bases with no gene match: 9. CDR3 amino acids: CASSLMGQPQETQYF. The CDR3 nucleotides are TGTGCCAGCTCCCTTATGGGACAGCCACAAGAGACCCAGTACTTC.

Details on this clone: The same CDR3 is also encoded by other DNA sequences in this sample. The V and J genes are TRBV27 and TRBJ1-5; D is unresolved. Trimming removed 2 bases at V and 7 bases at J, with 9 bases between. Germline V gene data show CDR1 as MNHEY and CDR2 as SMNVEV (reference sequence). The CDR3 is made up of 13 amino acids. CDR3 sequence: CASSLTGIQPQHF. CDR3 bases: TGTGCCAGCAGTTTAACCGGTATCCAGCCCCAGCATTTT.

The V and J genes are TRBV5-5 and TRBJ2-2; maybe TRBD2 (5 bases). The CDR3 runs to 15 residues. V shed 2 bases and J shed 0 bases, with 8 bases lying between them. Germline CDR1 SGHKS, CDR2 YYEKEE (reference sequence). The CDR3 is CASSFRGTNTGELFF. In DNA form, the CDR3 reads TGTGCCAGCAGCTTTCGGGGAACGAACACCGGGGAGCTGTTTTTT. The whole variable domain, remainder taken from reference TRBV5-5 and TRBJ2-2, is DAGVTQSPTHLIKTRGQQVTLRCSPISGHKSVSWYQQVLGQGPQFIFQYYEKEERGRGNFPDRFSARQFPNYSSELNVNALLLGDSALYLCASSFRGTNTGELFFGEGSRLTVL.

The CDR3 is CASSSTSGVQYQETQYF. CDR3 DNA sequence: TGTGCCAGTAGTTCGACTAGCGGGGTACAGTACCAAGAGACCCAGTACTTC. The V call is TRBV19, the J call TRBJ2-5, with 11 bases fitting TRBD2. This CDR3 has 17 residues. Losses at the gene ends were 5 bases for V and 0 bases for J; bases not matched to a gene: 8. CDR1 is LNHDA, CDR2 SQIVND, per germline (reference sequence).

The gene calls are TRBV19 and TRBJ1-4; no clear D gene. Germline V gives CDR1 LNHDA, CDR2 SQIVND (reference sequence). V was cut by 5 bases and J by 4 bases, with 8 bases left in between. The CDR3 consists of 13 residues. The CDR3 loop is CASSWSLNEKLFF. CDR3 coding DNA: TGTGCCAGTAGTTGGAGCCTTAATGAAAAACTGTTTTTT.

CDR3 in DNA: TGTGCCAGCAGCTTACTAGCGGGTGACCAAGAGACCCAGTACTTC. Translation gives CASSLLAGDQETQYF. The rearrangement joins TRBV11-2 to TRBJ2-5; 8 bases align to TRBD2. V lost 2 bases to trimming and J lost 0 bases; unmatched junction nucleotides: 2. The germline CDR1 and CDR2 sequences are SGHAT and FQNNGV. CDR3 length equals 15 residues.

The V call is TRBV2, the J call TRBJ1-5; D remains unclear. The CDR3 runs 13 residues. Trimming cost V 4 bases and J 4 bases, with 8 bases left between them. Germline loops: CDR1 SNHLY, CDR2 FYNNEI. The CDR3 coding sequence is TGTGCCAGCAGTGTAGACACGAATCAGCCCCAGCATTTT. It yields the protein CASSVDTNQPQHF.

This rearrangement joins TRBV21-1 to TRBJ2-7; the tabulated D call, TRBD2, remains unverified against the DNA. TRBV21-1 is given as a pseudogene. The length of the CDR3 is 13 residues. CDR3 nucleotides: TGTGCCAGCAGCAATAAGCCATCCTACGAGCAGTACGTC. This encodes CASSNKPSYEQYV.

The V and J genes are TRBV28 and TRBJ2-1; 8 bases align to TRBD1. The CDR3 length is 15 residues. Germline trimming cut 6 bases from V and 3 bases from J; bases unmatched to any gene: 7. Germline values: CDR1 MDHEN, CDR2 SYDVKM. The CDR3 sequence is CASRTGGQVYNEQFF. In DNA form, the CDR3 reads TGTGCCAGCAGAACTGGGGGACAGGTCTACAATGAGCAGTTCTTC.

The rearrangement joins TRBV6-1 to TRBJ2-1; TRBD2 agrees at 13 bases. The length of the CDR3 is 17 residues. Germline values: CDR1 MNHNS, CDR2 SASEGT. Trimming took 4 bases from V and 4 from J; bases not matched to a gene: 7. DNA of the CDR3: TGTGCCAGCAGTGGGGGCCCGACTAGCGGGGGGTACAATGAGCAGTTCTTC. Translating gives CASSGGPTSGGYNEQFF.

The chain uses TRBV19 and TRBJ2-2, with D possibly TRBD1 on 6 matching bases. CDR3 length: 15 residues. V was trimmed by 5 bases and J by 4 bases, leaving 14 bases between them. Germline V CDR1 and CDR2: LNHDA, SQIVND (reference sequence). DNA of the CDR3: TGTGCCAGTAGTCCCACAGGGAGCGGCACCGGGGAGCTGTTTTTT. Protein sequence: CASSPTGSGTGELFF.